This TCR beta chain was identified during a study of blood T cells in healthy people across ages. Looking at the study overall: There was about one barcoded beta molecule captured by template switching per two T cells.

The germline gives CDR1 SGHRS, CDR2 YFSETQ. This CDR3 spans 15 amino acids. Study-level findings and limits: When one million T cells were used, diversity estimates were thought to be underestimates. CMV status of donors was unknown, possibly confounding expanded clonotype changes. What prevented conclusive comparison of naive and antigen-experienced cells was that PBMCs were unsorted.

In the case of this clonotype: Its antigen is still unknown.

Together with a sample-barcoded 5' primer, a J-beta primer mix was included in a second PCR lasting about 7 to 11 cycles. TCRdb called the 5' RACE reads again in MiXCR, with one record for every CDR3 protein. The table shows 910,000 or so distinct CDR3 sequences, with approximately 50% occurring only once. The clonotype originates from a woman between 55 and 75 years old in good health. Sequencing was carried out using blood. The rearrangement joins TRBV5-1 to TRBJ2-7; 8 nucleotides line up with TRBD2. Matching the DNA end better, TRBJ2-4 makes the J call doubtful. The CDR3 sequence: CARRGLAGGRDIQYF. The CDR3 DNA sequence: TGCGCCAGAAGGGGACTTGCGGGAGGTCGGGACATTCAGTACTTC.